Described below is a single T cell receptor beta chain sequence and its context. This sample is part of a study of blood T cell repertoires in COVID-19. Study-wide background: Acute and convalescent COVID-19 specimens originated in the United States, Italy and Spain. Nucleic acid was either cDNA or gDNA, and it came from T cells, B-cell-depleted T cells, or PBMCs.

V shed 1 base and J 7 bases; nucleotides not matched to a gene: 6. Germline loops: CDR1 KGHSH, CDR2 LQKENI. This CDR3 comprises 15 residues. Per the original methods: From reference gene primer amplification, estimates of nucleated cell counts were derived. This table comes from immunoSEQ multiplex PCR, and its TCRdb copy is limited to in-frame clones, with some not included. Clone size and V and J calls were adopted from that table, with D and trimming inferred from the DNA. The data contain around 150,000 clones, 81% of them seen just once; the ten biggest clones take up about 11%. The chain joins TRBV18 to TRBJ2-5, with 10 positions matching TRBD1. This sequence was found in a human donor in a cohort sampled during active COVID-19. The sequenced sample consisted of peripheral blood. CDR3: CASSPRDRGARTQYF. In nucleotides, the CDR3 is TGTGCCAGCTCACCACGGGACAGGGGCGCGCGGACCCAGTACTTC.